The T cell receptor beta chain under discussion was sequenced for a study of blood T cell repertoires in COVID-19 (TCRdb year 2020). At the level of the whole study: Collaborator samples came from the United States, Italy and Spain and covered acute and convalescent phases of COVID-19. Subjects who had been exposed to COVID-19, were actively infected with it, or had recovered from it provided the deeply sampled blood TCRbeta repertoires that made up the dataset. The repertoires were made available in a free public database intended to serve as a resource for research on the immune response to SARS-CoV-2. Sample metadata almost always included a de-identified subject ID, COVID-19 status, age in years and sex. Where HLA class I and class II types were available, the types were taken from metadata supplied by the sample provider, not from assay-based typing. The prospective study material was composed of cDNA or gDNA derived from T cells, B-cell-depleted T cells, or PBMCs. The samples were drawn from the first 160 participants of the ongoing ImmuneRACE study and from 950 to 1,500 subjects provided by 6 global collaborators.

On this clone: Its binding antigen is unknown. Qualities for individual bases were not recorded, and no much larger clone is one base off.

Here is what the overall study found, with its caveats: Clinical and demographic metadata were provided uncurated, with the amount varying by source and participant.

The collaborating institutions used their own protocols to collect whole blood in K2EDTA tubes. Collaborator samples were shipped for TCRbeta analysis as frozen whole blood, isolated PBMCs, or DNA extracted from either sample type. TCRbeta CDR3 regions were amplified from genomic DNA using the immunoSEQ Assay, a bias-controlled multiplex PCR. In the source study's methods: The number of nucleated cells in each sample was estimated from the amplification of reference gene primers within the assay. To quantify the absolute abundance of each unique TCRbeta CDR3 rearrangement, sequence reads were collapsed and filtered. For each sample, productive Simpson clonality was calculated by taking the square root of Simpson's diversity index across productive rearrangements. TCRdb took over this immuneACCESS table, retaining in-frame rearrangements with V and J assigned. Such tables are incomplete; in checked studies, under half of the missing clones stem from an unresolved V gene, and the remainder is unexplained. V and J calls and clone size are those listed in that table; D and trimming were worked out from the DNA. The sample data list a few hundred thousand clones, and around 80% of these were observed just once. Jointly, the top ten make up roughly 13% of the sample.

This clonotype was sampled from a human donor in a cohort sampled during active COVID-19. The material sequenced was peripheral blood.

The base sequence is TGCAGCGTGCAAAGAGCGGGAGGCGAAACAGATACGCAGTATTTT. It specifies CSVQRAGGETDTQYF. This chain joins TRBV29-1 to TRBJ2-3; 9 central bases correspond to TRBD2. The germline V gene specifies SQVTM as CDR1 and ANQGSEA as CDR2. The CDR3 runs 15 amino acids, cysteine and phenylalanine included. Just the 45-base CDR3 DNA is kept, in frame starting at base 1. For this chain, trimming is 6 bases at the V end and 3 bases at the J end, and the number of junction bases without a gene match is 10.